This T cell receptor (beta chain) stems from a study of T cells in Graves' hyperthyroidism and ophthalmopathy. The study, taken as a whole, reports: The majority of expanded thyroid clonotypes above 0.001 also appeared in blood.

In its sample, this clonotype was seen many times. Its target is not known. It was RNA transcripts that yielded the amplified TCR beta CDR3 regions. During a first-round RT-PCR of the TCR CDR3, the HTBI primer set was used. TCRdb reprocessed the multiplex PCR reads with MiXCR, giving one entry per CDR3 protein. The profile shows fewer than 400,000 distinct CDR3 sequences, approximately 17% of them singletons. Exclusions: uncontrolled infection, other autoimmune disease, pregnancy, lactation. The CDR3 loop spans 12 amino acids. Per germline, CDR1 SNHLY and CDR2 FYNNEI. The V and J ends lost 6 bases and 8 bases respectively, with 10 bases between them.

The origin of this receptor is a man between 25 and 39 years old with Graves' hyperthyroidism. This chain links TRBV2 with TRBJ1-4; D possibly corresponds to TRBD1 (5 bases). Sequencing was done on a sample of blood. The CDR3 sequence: CASRRSGEKLFF. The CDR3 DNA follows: TGTGCCAGCAGGAGGTCAGGGGAAAAACTGTTTTTT. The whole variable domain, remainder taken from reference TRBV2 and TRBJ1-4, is EPEVTQTPSHQVTQMGQEVILRCVPISNHLYFYWYRQILGQKVEFLVSFYNNEISEKSEIFDDQFSVERPDGSNFTLKIRSTKLEDSAMYFCASRRSGEKLFFGSGTQLSVL.